These 30 T cell receptor beta chains originate from one sample sequenced in a study of shared clonotypes between healthy human individuals (dated by TCRdb to about 2020). The method was the immunoSEQ multiplex PCR assay. TCRdb re-hosts the immuneACCESS table, in-frame sequences only. Its copies lack some clones; in the studies checked, an unresolved V gene accounts for under half of them, and the cause for the rest is not known. This sample comprises approximately 1,500,000 clones, 95% to 97% of them detected only once. The ten biggest clones cover roughly 1.2% of the sample. Sequenced input: naive CD4+ T cells sorted from blood. The cell subset or site tag for this specimen amounts to: CD45RA+ positively selected. All receptors come from a man under 40 in good health.

As regards this clone: Other DNA sequences of this sample code for an identical CDR3. The chain joins TRBV28 to TRBJ2-7; D perhaps matches TRBD2 (6 bases). The V and J ends lost 5 bases and 0 bases respectively, with 11 bases between them. CDR3 length: 14 amino acids. CDR1 and CDR2 from the germline V gene are MDHEN and SYDVKM. CDR3 region: CASSPGGSSYEQYF. CDR3 in DNA: TGTGCCAGCAGTCCCGGGGGTAGCTCCTACGAGCAGTACTTC.

This clone was seen a single time. The chain links TRBV7-2 to TRBJ2-5; 15 bases agree with TRBD2. Germline V gene data show CDR1 as SGHTA and CDR2 as FQGNSA. V trimming: 2 bases; J trimming: 0 bases; junction bases outside the gene matches: 4. The CDR3 has 18 amino acids. The CDR3, as DNA: TGTGCCAGCAGCTTACCCGGACTAGCGGGAGGGGACCAAGAGACCCAGTACTTC. Its protein product is CASSLPGLAGGDQETQYF. The entire variable domain, with the rest obtained from reference TRBV7-2 and TRBJ2-5, is as follows: GAGVSQSPSNKVTEKGKDVELRCDPISGHTALYWYRQSLGQGLEFLIYFQGNSAPDKSGLPSDRFSAERTGGSVSTLTIQRTQQEDSAVYLCASSLPGLAGGDQETQYFGPGTRLLVL.

The chain employs TRBV5-1 and TRBJ2-6; TRBD2 is a possible D gene (5 bases). The V and J ends lost 7 bases and 3 bases respectively, with 20 bases between them. CDR3 length: 17 residues. Germline V lookup: CDR1 SGHRS, CDR2 YFSETQ. CDR3: CASGDYPMGIGANVLTF. The CDR3 DNA reads as TGCGCCAGCGGCGACTATCCTATGGGGATTGGGGCCAACGTCCTGACTTTC.

The V and J genes are TRBV9 and TRBJ1-2, with D possibly being TRBD1 (6 bases). Trimming removed 4 bases at V and 0 bases at J, with 13 bases between. CDR1 is SGDLS and CDR2 is YYNGEE in the germline V gene. The CDR3 is 15 residues long. CDR3 region: CASSTGRGSNYGYTF. The CDR3 coding sequence is TGTGCCAGCAGCACAGGGAGGGGTTCTAACTATGGCTACACCTTC.

In the case of this clone: A junction end diverges from the germline sequence, so it may reflect a read error. The CDR3 nucleotides read TGTGCCAGCAGCTTACAAGTCCTAGCGAATACCGGGGAGCTGTTTTTT. Protein: CASSLQVLANTGELFF. The chain uses TRBV7-6 and TRBJ2-2; the D gene is possibly TRBD2 (6 bases). Germline loops: CDR1 SGHVS, CDR2 FNYEAQ. The CDR3 covers 16 residues.

The chain couples TRBV13 to TRBJ2-1, with D hard to call. V lost 5 bases and J lost 0, with 14 bases in between. Germline V lookup: CDR1 PRHDT, CDR2 FYEKMQ (reference sequence). The CDR3 is 16 residues long. CDR3 in DNA: TGTGCCAGCAGCCTCATTAAACTCAGCTCCTACAATGAGCAGTTCTTC. Translating it yields CASSLIKLSSYNEQFF.

The chain has TRBV5-1 and TRBJ1-1, with a weak D call TRBD1 (5 bases). This CDR3 spans 15 amino acids. The V gene lost 4 bases and the J gene lost 7 bases, with 20 bases spanning the gap. Germline CDR1 and CDR2: SGHRS and YFSETQ. CDR3 in DNA: TGCGCCAGCAGCCCCCTGGTGGGCAGGGAAGGTGAAGCTTTCTTT. Encoded protein: CASSPLVGREGEAFF.

The chain uses TRBV27 and TRBJ2-7, with TRBD2 matching over 12 bases. CDR1 and CDR2 from the germline V gene are MNHEY and SMNVEV (reference sequence). After removal of 3 bases from V and 4 bases from J, the junction contained 13 bases not matched to a gene. The CDR3 totals 18 residues. This chain's CDR3 is CASSFTTVPGLAGYEQYF. For the CDR3, the DNA is TGTGCCAGCAGTTTTACAACTGTCCCGGGACTAGCGGGTTACGAGCAGTACTTC.

The chain uses TRBV7-9 and TRBJ2-7, with a weak D call TRBD1 (6 bases). The germline V gene has CDR1 SEHNR and CDR2 FQNEAQ (reference sequence). The V gene lost 5 bases and the J gene lost 4 bases, with 15 bases spanning the gap. The CDR3 is 14 residues long. The chain's CDR3 is CASSPLTGEYEQYF. CDR3 DNA: TGTGCCAGCAGCCCCTTGACAGGAGAGTACGAGCAGTACTTC.

This rearrangement joins TRBV18 to TRBJ1-5; unclear D gene. The CDR3 is made up of 17 amino acids. CDR1 and CDR2 (germline): KGHSH, LQKENI. The V end was cut by 2 bases, the J end by 0 bases, with 14 bases between. CDR3 nucleotide sequence: TGTGCCAGCTCACCAGCAGAAGGCGGTAATAGCAATCAGCCCCAGCATTTT. Translated: CASSPAEGGNSNQPQHF.

The genes are TRBV18 and TRBJ1-1, with TRBD1 identical over 8 bases. The CDR3 is 14 amino acids. Trimming at V came to 3 bases and at J to 8 bases, leaving 8 bases not matched to a gene. Per the germline V gene, CDR1 is KGHSH and CDR2 is LQKENI. DNA of the CDR3: TGTGCCAGCTCACCCGTGACAGGGGTACAAGAAGCTTTCTTT. This gives the protein CASSPVTGVQEAFF.

The V and J genes are TRBV5-4 and TRBJ2-2, with TRBD2 matching 12 bases. Looked up from germline, CDR1 is SGHNT and CDR2 is YYREEE (reference sequence). With V trimmed by 4 bases and J by 4 bases, 2 bases remained unmatched. The CDR3 is 15 residues long. The CDR3 DNA reads as TGTGCCAGCAGCCAACTAGCGGGAGGCACCGGGGAGCTGTTTTTT. Amino acid sequence: CASSQLAGGTGELFF.

The rearrangement joins TRBV6-1 to TRBJ1-2; maybe TRBD1 (6 bases). In germline, CDR1 is MNHNS, CDR2 SASEGT. Trimming took 4 bases from V and 0 from J, leaving 6 bases between them. There are 13 residues in the CDR3. CDR3 protein: CASSGTANYGYTF. The DNA for the CDR3 is TGTGCCAGCAGTGGGACAGCTAACTATGGCTACACCTTC.

The chain's CDR3 is CASSPPRGGGGTDTQYF. CDR3 nucleotide sequence: TGTGCCAGCAGTCCCCCTCGTGGCGGGGGGGGCACAGATACGCAGTATTTT. The chain links TRBV28 to TRBJ2-3; TRBD2 aligns across 9 bases. J was trimmed by 1 base and V by 5 bases; bases with no gene match: 10. Germline CDR1 and CDR2: MDHEN and SYDVKM. There are 17 residues in the CDR3.

CDR3 sequence reads: CASSARGQGIYEQYF. For the CDR3, the DNA is TGTGCCAGCAGCGCTCGGGGACAGGGGATCTACGAGCAGTACTTC. The chain recombines TRBV9 with TRBJ2-7, with 10 bases identical to TRBD1. CDR1 is SGDLS and CDR2 is YYNGEE in the germline V gene. This CDR3 spans 15 amino acids. With V trimmed by 3 bases and J by 3 bases, 6 bases remained unmatched.

V is TRBV18 and J is TRBJ2-5, with 7 bases matching TRBD2. The CDR3 length is 14 residues. Germline CDR1 reads KGHSH; CDR2 reads LQKENI. V was clipped by 2 bases and J by 4 bases; unmatched bases: 4. CDR3 in DNA: TGTGCCAGCTCACCAGGGGGGGAGCGAGAGACCCAGTACTTC. Translated: CASSPGGERETQYF.

The sample holds one count of this clone. This CDR3 is also generated by other DNA sequences in the sample. The chain has TRBV7-2 and TRBJ2-3; 7 bases are a match to TRBD2. Germline trimming cut 0 bases from V and 5 bases from J; bases unmatched to any gene: 2. The CDR3 length is 14 residues. Germline lookup yields CDR1 SGHTA and CDR2 FQGNSA. The CDR3 protein is CASSLAGGGDTQYF. In DNA, the CDR3 is TGTGCCAGCAGCTTAGCGGGCGGGGGAGATACGCAGTATTTT.

DNA of the CDR3: TGTGCCAGCAGTGTTGGGCGGGCCGATGAGCAGTTCTTC. Translating it yields CASSVGRADEQFF. This chain links TRBV2 with TRBJ2-1, with D tentatively TRBD2 (5 bases). Trimming stripped 4 bases from V and 8 bases from J, with 12 bases between. The CDR3 loop spans 13 amino acids. Germline CDR1 is SNHLY and CDR2 is FYNNEI.

The rearrangement joins TRBV28 to TRBJ2-7; 11 bases line up with TRBD2. V was clipped by 4 bases and J by 1 base; unmatched bases: 9. Germline values: CDR1 MDHEN, CDR2 SYDVKM. The CDR3 is 17 amino acids. The CDR3: CASSSRAGTSGSYEQYF. DNA for the CDR3: TGTGCCAGCAGTTCCCGTGCCGGGACTAGCGGTTCCTACGAGCAGTACTTC. The complete variable domain, with remaining parts taken from reference TRBV28 and TRBJ2-7, reads DVKVTQSSRYLVKRTGEKVFLECVQDMDHENMFWYRQDPGLGLRLIYFSYDVKMKEKGDIPEGYSVSREKKERFSLILESASTNQTSMYLCASSSRAGTSGSYEQYFGPGTRLTVT.

The CDR3 nucleotides are TGTGCCAGCAGTTTGGCCACGTCAGGGCGGAATCAGCCCCAGCATTTT. Residues: CASSLATSGRNQPQHF. This chain uses TRBV28 with TRBJ1-5; D perhaps matches TRBD1 (5 bases). Germline CDR1 reads MDHEN; CDR2 reads SYDVKM. V shed 3 bases and J shed 4 bases, with 16 bases lying between them. The CDR3 contains 16 residues.

The chain employs TRBV2 and TRBJ2-3; TRBD2 matches 11 bases. Germline V lookup: CDR1 SNHLY, CDR2 FYNNEI. The CDR3 contains 14 residues. Trimming at V came to 9 bases and at J to 1 base, leaving 3 bases not matched to a gene. CDR3 protein: CASGLAGRTDTQYF. CDR3 nucleotides: TGTGCCAGTGGACTAGCGGGCCGCACAGATACGCAGTATTTT.

The chain employs TRBV14 and TRBJ2-5; D ambiguous. The V and J ends lost 2 bases and 5 bases respectively, with 9 bases between them. This CDR3 comprises 13 residues. Looked up from germline, CDR1 is SGHDN and CDR2 is FVKESK. This CDR3 is CASSQRFGETQYF. CDR3 coding DNA: TGTGCCAGCAGCCAACGCTTCGGGGAGACCCAGTACTTC.

V usage is TRBV2 and J usage is TRBJ2-1, with 10 bases matching TRBD2. CDR1 is SNHLY, CDR2 FYNNEI, per germline. The CDR3 totals 14 residues. V lost 5 bases to trimming and J lost 9 bases; unmatched junction nucleotides: 7. As DNA, the CDR3 is TGTGCCAGCAGTTGGCTAGCGGGGGCGGGTGAGCAGTTCTTC. It specifies CASSWLAGAGEQFF.

This chain uses TRBV5-1 with TRBJ2-3; no definite D call. The CDR3 runs 16 residues. V was trimmed by 0 bases and J by 1 base, leaving 12 bases between them. CDR1 is SGHRS and CDR2 is YFSETQ in the germline V gene. The CDR3 spells CASSLGQTRGTDTQYF. DNA of the CDR3: TGCGCCAGCAGCTTGGGGCAGACACGGGGCACAGATACGCAGTATTTT.

The rearrangement uses TRBV28 and TRBJ1-1; D gene ambiguous. Germline CDR1 and CDR2: MDHEN and SYDVKM. Trimming cost V 4 bases and J 0 bases, with 12 bases left between them. The length of the CDR3 is 15 residues. The chain's CDR3 is CASSSPGAMNTEAFF. The CDR3 bases are TGTGCCAGCAGTTCGCCGGGAGCTATGAACACTGAAGCTTTCTTT. Drawing the rest from reference TRBV28 and TRBJ1-1, the complete variable domain is DVKVTQSSRYLVKRTGEKVFLECVQDMDHENMFWYRQDPGLGLRLIYFSYDVKMKEKGDIPEGYSVSREKKERFSLILESASTNQTSMYLCASSSPGAMNTEAFFGQGTRLTVV.

The chain recombines TRBV19 with TRBJ2-3; D possibly corresponds to TRBD1 (7 bases). The CDR3 is 15 amino acids. Germline CDR1 is LNHDA and CDR2 is SQIVND (reference sequence). V was trimmed by 4 bases and J by 8 bases, leaving 19 bases between them. This CDR3 reads CASSTKAGQTPTQYF. CDR3 DNA: TGTGCCAGTAGTACCAAGGCGGGACAGACCCCTACGCAGTATTTT.

The chain links TRBV7-9 to TRBJ1-1; 8 bases line up with TRBD1. The V gene end was trimmed by 2 bases and the J gene end by 1 base; junction bases not matched to a gene: 9. The CDR3 consists of 17 residues. In germline, CDR1 is SEHNR, CDR2 FQNEAQ (reference sequence). CDR3 residues: CASSLYRTGSTNTEAFF. CDR3 nucleotides: TGTGCCAGCAGCTTATATAGGACAGGGTCGACGAACACTGAAGCTTTCTTT.

The chain couples TRBV11-2 to TRBJ2-2; TRBD1 matches at 12 bases. Germline V gives CDR1 SGHAT, CDR2 FQNNGV. The CDR3 runs to 19 residues. The trim removed 4 bases at V and 4 bases at J, leaving 13 bases unmatched. This chain's CDR3 is CASSSRSRPGQGATGELFF. Here the CDR3 DNA reads TGTGCCAGCAGCTCGCGGAGTCGACCGGGACAGGGGGCCACCGGGGAGCTGTTTTTT.

This clone was counted a single time. The rearrangement links TRBV18 to TRBJ1-2; maybe TRBD1 (5 bases). The CDR3 spans 16 residues. Germline loops: CDR1 KGHSH, CDR2 LQKENI. V was pared by 3 bases and J by 4 bases, with 18 bases between. The CDR3 DNA follows: TGTGCCAGCTCACCGGCGGCGGGGACGCAAGTCTATGGCTACACCTTC. Residues: CASSPAAGTQVYGYTF.

V gene TRBV18 combines with J gene TRBJ2-1; 8 nucleotides agree with TRBD2. The V gene end was trimmed by 3 bases and the J gene end by 2 bases; junction bases not matched to a gene: 15. CDR1 and CDR2 from the germline V gene are KGHSH and LQKENI. The CDR3 is 19 residues long. The CDR3 spells CASSPLGPNSGTTYNEQFF. As DNA, the CDR3 is TGTGCCAGCTCACCCCTAGGACCCAATAGCGGGACTACCTACAATGAGCAGTTCTTC. Using reference TRBV18 and TRBJ2-1 for the parts outside the CDR3, the full variable domain is NAGVMQNPRHLVRRRGQEARLRCSPMKGHSHVYWYRQLPEEGLKFMVYLQKENIIDESGMPKERFSAEFPKEGPSILRIQQVVRGDSAAYFCASSPLGPNSGTTYNEQFFGPGTRLTVL.